This TCR beta chain was identified in a study of blood T cell repertoires in COVID-19. The wider study: Samples of COVID-19 (acute and convalescent) were obtained from the United States, Italy and Spain. T cells, B-cell-depleted T cells, or PBMCs provided the cDNA or gDNA that served as material.

Per the original data handling: Reference gene primers were amplified, and this amplification served to estimate nucleated cell counts. Produced via immunoSEQ multiplex PCR; TCRdb's table is partial and in-frame only. Clonal size and the V and J genes are those of that table, whereas D and trimming came from the DNA. The sample lists 120,000 or so clones; about 90% were seen once. In its sample, this clone was seen once. The CDR3 has 16 amino acids. V dropped 4 bases and J dropped 8 bases, with 21 bases sitting between them. Germline V CDR1 and CDR2: SGHRS, YFSETQ. The V call is TRBV5-1, the J call TRBJ1-4, with a weak D call TRBD1 (5 bases). This clonotype was sampled from a human donor in a cohort sampled during active COVID-19. Sequencing was performed on peripheral blood. CDR3 sequence (DNA): TGCGCCAGCAGCCCTGGGGCGGCCTTGCCCAACGAAAAACTGTTTTTT. Encoded protein: CASSPGAALPNEKLFF.